A single sample gave rise to the 25 T cell receptor beta chains below, sequenced in a study of blood T cell repertoires in COVID-19. Profiling relied on immunoSEQ multiplex PCR, and the TCRdb table lists in-frame clones only, not all of them. The table records about 250,000 clones, about 83% of them present only once. The specimen sequenced was peripheral blood. The origin of the receptors is a woman in her 40s who had recovered from COVID-19.

The chain joins TRBV6-1 to TRBJ2-7; weak D call: TRBD1 (5 bases). CDR1 and CDR2 from the germline V gene are MNHNS and SASEGT. V gave up 2 bases and J gave up 2 bases, with 10 bases separating them. The CDR3 is made up of 14 amino acids. The CDR3: CASSEIGATYEQYF. CDR3 bases: TGTGCCAGCAGTGAAATTGGGGCTACCTACGAGCAGTACTTC.

The rearrangement links TRBV13 to TRBJ2-2, with TRBD1 matching over 10 bases. Unmatched junction bases numbered 10, after V lost 5 bases and J lost 1 base. Germline V CDR1 and CDR2: PRHDT, FYEKMQ (reference sequence). This CDR3 contains 18 residues. The CDR3 protein is CASSPGTGERMNTGELFF. Here the CDR3 DNA reads TGTGCCAGCAGCCCAGGGACAGGGGAACGAATGAACACCGGGGAGCTGTTTTTT.

The V call is TRBV11-3, the J call TRBJ2-2; D is perhaps TRBD2 (5 bases). CDR1 is SGHNT and CDR2 is YENEEA in the germline V gene. Trimming removed 4 bases at V and 7 bases at J, with 13 bases between. There are 14 residues in the CDR3. CDR3 coding DNA: TGTGCCAGCAGCTCAACCCGGGCGGGCGGGGAGCTGTTTTTT. It translates to CASSSTRAGGELFF.

The CDR3 reads CASSMGGGGQPQHF. The CDR3, as DNA: TGTGCCAGTAGTATGGGCGGGGGAGGACAGCCCCAGCATTTT. This chain joins TRBV19 and TRBJ1-5; the D gene is possibly TRBD1 (5 bases). The ends were cut back, 3 bases at V and 7 bases at J, with 13 bases in the middle. The CDR3 spans 14 residues. The V gene's germline CDR1 is LNHDA and CDR2 SQIVND (reference sequence).

This clone was counted between two and nine times. The chain recombines TRBV15 with TRBJ2-2; perhaps TRBD1 as D (6 bases). The CDR3 loop spans 17 amino acids. Germline loops: CDR1 LNHNV, CDR2 YYDKDF (reference sequence). The V end was cut by 0 bases, the J end by 2 bases, with 13 bases between. As DNA, the CDR3 is TGTGCCACCAGCAGAGATCAAGGACAGCGAAACACCGGGGAGCTGTTTTTT. Its protein product is CATSRDQGQRNTGELFF.

CDR3 amino acids: CAWSVQGAIGNQPQHF. The CDR3 bases are TGTGCCTGGAGTGTACAGGGGGCGATAGGCAATCAGCCCCAGCATTTT. The genes are TRBV30 and TRBJ1-5; TRBD1 matches 9 bases. Losses at the gene ends were 0 bases for V and 2 bases for J; bases not matched to a gene: 5. The CDR3 consists of 16 residues. From germline, CDR1 is GTSNPN and CDR2 SVGIG (reference sequence).

This rearrangement joins TRBV11-3 to TRBJ2-7; 10 bases fit TRBD1. CDR3 length equals 14 residues. Trimming cost V 4 bases and J 5 bases; bases outside gene matches: 5. Germline CDR1 and CDR2: SGHNT and YENEEA. CDR3 region: CASSSGQGSHEQYF. DNA for the CDR3: TGTGCCAGCAGCTCGGGACAGGGGAGCCACGAGCAGTACTTC.

The chain joins TRBV7-9 to TRBJ1-6, with 10 bases fitting TRBD1. The CDR3 loop spans 16 amino acids. Germline values: CDR1 SEHNR, CDR2 FQNEAQ (reference sequence). V trimming: 6 bases; J trimming: 9 bases; junction bases outside the gene matches: 11. CDR3 amino acids: CASRFAGQGRGSPLHF. The CDR3 DNA sequence: TGTGCCAGCAGGTTCGCGGGACAGGGGAGAGGTTCACCCCTCCACTTT.

The rearrangement joins TRBV7-3 to TRBJ2-2, with TRBD1 identical over 12 bases. Germline V gene sequence: CDR1 SGHTA, CDR2 FQGTGA. With V trimmed by 3 bases and J by 6 bases, 8 bases remained unmatched. The CDR3 spans 17 residues. CDR3 loop: CASSFPGQGAWAGELFF. CDR3 DNA sequence: TGTGCCAGCAGCTTTCCGGGACAGGGGGCTTGGGCCGGGGAGCTGTTTTTT. The entire variable domain, with the rest obtained from reference TRBV7-3 and TRBJ2-2, is as follows: GAGVSQTPSNKVTEKGKYVELRCDPISGHTALYWYRQSLGQGPEFLIYFQGTGAADDSGLPNDRFFAVRPEGSVSTLKIQRTERGDSAVYLCASSFPGQGAWAGELFFGEGSRLTVL.

CDR3 in DNA: TGTGCCTGGAGTGTACCGGGACAGATGAACACTGAAGCTTTCTTT. Its translation: CAWSVPGQMNTEAFF. V and J are TRBV30 and TRBJ1-1; TRBD1 matches 7 bases. Germline CDR1 GTSNPN, CDR2 SVGIG (reference sequence). The CDR3 spans 15 residues. V trimming: 0 bases; J trimming: 0 bases; junction bases outside the gene matches: 4.

The chain uses TRBV30 and TRBJ1-5, with a possible D match to TRBD1 (6 bases). This CDR3 spans 14 amino acids. The V gene lost 1 base and the J gene lost 5 bases, with 12 bases spanning the gap. CDR1 is GTSNPN and CDR2 is SVGIG in the germline V gene (reference sequence). CDR3 in amino acids: CAWSGDMSYQPQHF. The CDR3 DNA reads as TGTGCCTGGAGTGGGGACATGAGTTATCAGCCCCAGCATTTT.

The chain recombines TRBV3-1 (or the pseudogene TRBV3-2) with TRBJ2-7; 7 positions agree with TRBD1. Trimming removed 1 base from V and 2 bases from J; junction bases left unmatched: 2. Per germline, CDR1 LGHDT and CDR2 YNNKEL (reference sequence). The CDR3 loop spans 14 amino acids. CDR3 region: CASSQGGTAYEQYF. CDR3 sequence (DNA): TGTGCCAGCAGCCAAGGGGGGACAGCCTACGAGCAGTACTTC.

The chain employs TRBV9 and TRBJ1-2, with D unresolved. Trimming removed 3 bases at V and 4 bases at J, with 7 bases between. This CDR3 is 12 amino acids long. Germline loops: CDR1 SGDLS, CDR2 YYNGEE. The DNA for the CDR3 is TGTGCCAGCAGCGCCCCCGGCTATGGCTACACCTTC. It codes for CASSAPGYGYTF.

The chain recombines TRBV7-2 with TRBJ2-2; 8 nucleotides agree with TRBD2. The germline gives CDR1 SGHTA, CDR2 FQGNSA. The V and J ends lost 4 bases and 3 bases, in that order; junction bases with no gene match: 4. CDR3 length: 15 amino acids. In nucleotides, the CDR3 is TGTGCCAGCAGCTCCGGGGGGGCTCACACCGGGGAGCTGTTTTTT. Translated: CASSSGGAHTGELFF.

CDR3 in DNA: TGTGCCAGCACCGAGACCAGACAGGGATATGGCTACACCTTC. Translation: CASTETRQGYGYTF. This chain links TRBV28 with TRBJ1-2; 7 nucleotides match TRBD1. The V segment lost 7 bases and the J segment 5 bases; nucleotides outside the gene matches: 10. Looked up from germline, CDR1 is MDHEN and CDR2 is SYDVKM. The CDR3 spans 14 residues.

This clone was observed a handful of times. The gene calls are TRBV28 and TRBJ1-2, with TRBD1 matching 10 bases. Germline assignment: CDR1 MDHEN and CDR2 SYDVKM. The CDR3 length is 13 residues. The trim removed 7 bases at V and 8 bases at J, leaving 7 bases unmatched. CDR3: CASNGDRGGGYTF. The CDR3, as DNA: TGTGCCAGCAATGGGGACAGGGGTGGAGGCTACACCTTC.

The V gene is TRBV14, the J gene TRBJ1-1; 9 nucleotides match TRBD1. This CDR3 spans 14 amino acids. V lost 6 bases and J lost 4; bases outside the gene matches: 6. Germline V gives CDR1 SGHDN, CDR2 FVKESK. The CDR3 region has the DNA TGTGCCAGCAGACTTACAGGGGGCGGCACTGAAGCTTTCTTT. Residues: CASRLTGGGTEAFF. The full variable domain, in which reference TRBV14 and TRBJ1-1 provide the parts outside the CDR3, is EAGVTQFPSHSVIEKGQTVTLRCDPISGHDNLYWYRRVMGKEIKFLLHFVKESKQDESGMPNNRFLAERTGGTYSTLKVQPAELEDSGVYFCASRLTGGGTEAFFGQGTRLTVV.

The chain links TRBV11-2 to TRBJ1-4; D uncertain. V was clipped by 7 bases and J by 1 base, with 10 bases between them. Per the germline V gene, CDR1 is SGHAT and CDR2 is FQNNGV. This CDR3 region has 14 residues. This CDR3 is CASNQAGTNEKLFF. The DNA of the CDR3 is TGTGCCAGCAACCAGGCAGGAACTAATGAAAAACTGTTTTTT.

V usage is TRBV29-1 and J usage is TRBJ1-1; D not resolved. The CDR3 is 12 amino acids. The V gene's germline CDR1 is SQVTM and CDR2 ANQGSEA. V gave up 4 bases and J gave up 1 base, with 7 bases separating them. The CDR3 reads CSVGRSNTEAFF. The CDR3 DNA sequence: TGCAGCGTTGGGCGGTCGAACACTGAAGCTTTCTTT.

This clone has only a few counts. This chain uses TRBV4-2 with TRBJ2-6, with 8 bases identical to TRBD1. The CDR3 loop spans 16 amino acids. Germline-derived CDR1 and CDR2 are LGHNA and YNFKEQ. V was pared by 7 bases and J by 3 bases, with 8 bases of the junction left unmatched. The CDR3 bases are TGTGCCAGCACCCCGGACAGGGCGGGTGGGGCCAACGTCCTGACTTTC. Residues: CASTPDRAGGANVLTF.

V gene TRBV28 combines with J gene TRBJ1-1, with D unclear. The CDR3 totals 15 residues. V lost 4 bases and J 0 bases, leaving 12 bases between the germline ends. CDR1 MDHEN and CDR2 SYDVKM come from the germline V gene. This CDR3 reads CASSSTSSLNTEAFF. CDR3 nucleotide sequence: TGTGCCAGCAGTTCGACATCAAGCTTGAACACTGAAGCTTTCTTT.

J is TRBJ1-5 and V is TRBV5-1, with D tentatively TRBD1 (6 bases). Germline V gene data show CDR1 as SGHRS and CDR2 as YFSETQ. Trimming pared 0 bases from V and 7 bases from J, leaving 14 bases between. CDR3 length: 15 residues. Written as DNA, the CDR3 is TGCGCCAGCAGCTTGGAAGGGACACCTCTACAGCCCCAGCATTTT. It specifies CASSLEGTPLQPQHF.

The V gene is TRBV10-1, the J gene TRBJ2-1, with a tentative D call TRBD1 (5 bases). Between the trimmed V and J ends, which lost 10 bases and 10 bases, there was a span of 11 bases. Germline-derived CDR1 and CDR2 are WNHNN and SYGVQD (reference sequence). The CDR3 is 10 amino acids. This CDR3 is CATRQREQFF. In DNA form, the CDR3 reads TGCGCCACCCGACAGAGAGAGCAGTTCTTC.

The rearrangement uses TRBV5-1 and TRBJ1-2; no clear D. The CDR3 has 14 residues. Per the germline V gene, CDR1 is SGHRS and CDR2 is YFSETQ. V was trimmed by 4 bases and J by 3 bases, leaving 13 bases between them. CDR3: CASSGSGGDYGYTF. The CDR3 DNA reads as TGCGCCAGCAGCGGTTCCGGAGGAGACTATGGCTACACCTTC.

This clone turned up a few times. This chain joins TRBV18 and TRBJ2-7; D unclear. Germline CDR1 KGHSH, CDR2 LQKENI. V was clipped by 4 bases and J by 0 bases, with 4 bases between them. This CDR3 comprises 12 residues. CDR3 in DNA: TGTGCCAGCTCACACAGCTCCTACGAGCAGTACTTC. The encoded protein is CASSHSSYEQYF.